A single sample gave rise to the 16 T cell receptor beta chains below, sequenced in a study of PD-L1 blockade in urothelial cancer. Time point indicated: peripheral blood 6 weeks after treatment start. The method was immunoSEQ multiplex PCR; TCRdb's version includes in-frame clones alone and lacks a portion of them. The sample yields 95,000 to 130,000 clones, approximately 90% seen once. Source: PBMCs, taken around atezolizumab (anti-PD-L1) treatment. All receptors come from a man in his 60s with urothelial cancer.

This chain connects TRBV4-2 to TRBJ2-3; D call uncertain. CDR3 length equals 14 residues. The V gene lost 0 bases and the J gene lost 1 base, with 5 bases spanning the gap. The germline CDR1 and CDR2 sequences are LGHNA and YNFKEQ. CDR3 residues: CASSQESGTDTQYF. Here the CDR3 DNA reads TGTGCCAGCAGCCAAGAGAGTGGCACAGATACGCAGTATTTT.

The chain carries TRBV11-3 and TRBJ1-3, with a weak D call TRBD1 (6 bases). Germline values: CDR1 SGHNT, CDR2 YENEEA. The V and J ends lost 8 bases and 0 bases respectively, with 23 bases between them. The CDR3 is 18 residues long. CDR3 nucleotide sequence: TGTGCCAGCGCCACTCCCGGGGGGACATCATACTCTGGAAACACCATATATTTT. Translation: CASATPGGTSYSGNTIYF.

V is TRBV19 and J is TRBJ2-7; TRBD1 aligns across 7 bases. The V gene's germline CDR1 is LNHDA and CDR2 SQIVND (reference sequence). The junction had 3 bases not matched to a gene; V was cut back by 5 bases and J by 2 bases. The CDR3 contains 13 residues. The DNA for the CDR3 is TGTGCCAGTAGTTCCGACAGGGCCTACGAGCAGTACTTC. Amino acid sequence: CASSSDRAYEQYF.

V and J are TRBV5-1 and TRBJ2-4, with TRBD2 as a possible D gene (6 bases). Trimming took off 3 bases at V and 5 bases at J, with 9 bases between the two ends. The CDR3 consists of 13 residues. Germline CDR1 and CDR2: SGHRS and YFSETQ. CDR3 in DNA: TGCGCCAGCAGCTCGGGACTTCAAAACATTCAGTACTTC. This codes for CASSSGLQNIQYF.

The V call is TRBV2, the J call TRBJ2-7; 7 nucleotides match TRBD1. Trimming at V came to 6 bases and at J to 6 bases, leaving 8 bases not matched to a gene. The CDR3 has 13 amino acids. Germline CDR1 reads SNHLY; CDR2 reads FYNNEI. Written as DNA, the CDR3 is TGTGCCAGCAGCGTTTTTTCAGGGGGCGAGCAGTACTTC. It is translated as CASSVFSGGEQYF.

This rearrangement joins TRBV2 to TRBJ2-2; no clear D gene. The ends were cut back, 6 bases at V and 9 bases at J, with 11 bases in the middle. Germline values: CDR1 SNHLY, CDR2 FYNNEI. The CDR3 consists of 12 residues. The CDR3 sequence is CASSPQNWELFF. As DNA, the CDR3 is TGTGCCAGCAGCCCCCAAAACTGGGAGCTGTTTTTT.

This clone appeared a single time. V is TRBV7-6 and J is TRBJ2-1; D may be TRBD1 (6 bases). The CDR3 spans 14 residues. Germline CDR1 is SGHVS and CDR2 is FNYEAQ. Between the trimmed V and J ends, which lost 4 bases and 4 bases, there was a span of 11 bases. CDR3 region: CASSSFDRYNEQFF. The CDR3 bases are TGTGCCAGCAGCTCTTTCGACAGGTACAATGAGCAGTTCTTC.

This clone showed up just a few times. The rearrangement joins TRBV19 to TRBJ1-2; D gene unclear. V shed 6 bases and J shed 8 bases, with 10 bases lying between them. Germline-derived CDR1 and CDR2 are LNHDA and SQIVND (reference sequence). This CDR3 comprises 11 residues. CDR3 residues: CASSMGAGYTF. For the CDR3, the DNA is TGTGCCAGTAGCATGGGCGCGGGCTACACCTTC.

The rearrangement links TRBV6-1 to TRBJ2-7; D perhaps matches TRBD2 (6 bases). The CDR3 totals 13 residues. The germline V gene has CDR1 MNHNS and CDR2 SASEGT. V was clipped by 1 base and J by 2 bases, with 6 bases between them. CDR3 loop: CASSEGRAYEQYF. The CDR3, as DNA: TGTGCCAGCAGTGAAGGGAGGGCCTACGAGCAGTACTTC.

This chain joins TRBV6-1 and TRBJ2-3, with 10 bases lining up with TRBD2. This CDR3 spans 15 amino acids. The germline gives CDR1 MNHNS, CDR2 SASEGT. J was trimmed by 10 bases and V by 2 bases; bases with no gene match: 9. The CDR3, as DNA: TGTGCCAGCAGTGAAACCGGGACTAGCGTTTTTGCGCAGTATTTT. Its protein is CASSETGTSVFAQYF.

V is TRBV28 and J is TRBJ1-3; 8 bases map to TRBD1. There are 15 residues in the CDR3. Germline CDR1 reads MDHEN; CDR2 reads SYDVKM. V lost 4 bases and J lost 1; bases outside the gene matches: 3. CDR3 loop: CASSSRQGSGNTIYF. CDR3 DNA: TGTGCCAGCAGTTCCCGACAGGGGTCTGGAAACACCATATATTTT.

The rearrangement links TRBV29-1 to TRBJ1-4, with D possibly TRBD1 on 5 matching bases. CDR1 and CDR2 from the germline V gene are SQVTM and ANQGSEA. Trimming pared 7 bases from V and 8 bases from J, leaving 17 bases between. CDR3 length: 13 residues. The CDR3 spells CSGRRGAGEKLFF. The CDR3 DNA reads TGCAGCGGCCGCCGCGGGGCGGGAGAAAAACTGTTTTTT.

The V gene is TRBV28, the J gene TRBJ2-6; 9 bases are a match to TRBD1. J was trimmed by 4 bases and V by 6 bases; bases with no gene match: 7. Per germline, CDR1 MDHEN and CDR2 SYDVKM. The CDR3 has 16 residues. This CDR3 is CASRTTGGAGANVLTF. The CDR3 DNA reads as TGTGCCAGCAGAACGACAGGGGGAGCCGGGGCCAACGTCCTGACTTTC.

The rearrangement joins TRBV11-2 to TRBJ2-7; maybe TRBD2 (5 bases). CDR3 length: 15 residues. Trimming pared 8 bases from V and 0 bases from J, leaving 17 bases between. Per germline, CDR1 SGHAT and CDR2 FQNNGV. This CDR3 is CASRHLWRSSYEQYF. The CDR3 region has the DNA TGTGCCAGCCGCCACCTCTGGAGGAGCTCCTACGAGCAGTACTTC.

The chain employs TRBV5-1 and TRBJ1-5; D unclear. The V gene's germline CDR1 is SGHRS and CDR2 YFSETQ. V lost 0 bases, J lost 3 bases, and 10 bases lay in between. This CDR3 has 15 residues. CDR3: CASSLVSGNNQPQHF. CDR3 bases: TGCGCCAGCAGCTTGGTATCGGGGAACAATCAGCCCCAGCATTTT.

The rearrangement uses TRBV7-2 and TRBJ2-7; 8 nucleotides agree with TRBD2. After removal of 1 base from V and 2 bases from J, the junction contained 4 bases not matched to a gene. Germline values: CDR1 SGHTA, CDR2 FQGNSA. The CDR3 spans 15 residues. The chain's CDR3 is CASSLGNSGAYEQYF. The CDR3 region has the DNA TGTGCCAGCAGCTTAGGGAATAGCGGGGCCTACGAGCAGTACTTC.